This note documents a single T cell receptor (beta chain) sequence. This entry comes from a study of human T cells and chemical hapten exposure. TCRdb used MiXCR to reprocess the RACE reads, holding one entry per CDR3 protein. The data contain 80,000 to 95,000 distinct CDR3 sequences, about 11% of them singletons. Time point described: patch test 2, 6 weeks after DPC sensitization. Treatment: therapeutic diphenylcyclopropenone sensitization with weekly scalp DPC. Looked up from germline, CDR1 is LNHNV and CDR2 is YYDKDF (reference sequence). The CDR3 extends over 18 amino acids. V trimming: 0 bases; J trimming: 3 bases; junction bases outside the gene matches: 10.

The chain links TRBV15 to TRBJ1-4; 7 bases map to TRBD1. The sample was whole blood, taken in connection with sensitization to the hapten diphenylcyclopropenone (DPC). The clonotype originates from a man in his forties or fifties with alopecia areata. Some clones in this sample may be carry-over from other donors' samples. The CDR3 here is CATSRDPAGGTANEKLFF. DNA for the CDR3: TGTGCCACCAGCAGAGATCCGGCAGGGGGTACCGCTAATGAAAAACTGTTTTTT.